Below, 10 T cell receptor beta chains from the same sample are listed, as sequenced in a study of T cell responses to AZD1222 COVID-19 vaccine. Some clones are missing from TCRdb's copy, which holds only in-frame ones; the method was immunoSEQ multiplex PCR. This sample has 75,000 to 100,000 clones, with around 86% found just once. Material: peripheral blood, obtained on day 0 of AZD1222 vaccination. All receptors come from an adult in good health.

This chain joins TRBV18 and TRBJ2-3; D remains ambiguous. V lost 3 bases, J lost 4 bases, and 14 bases lay in between. Germline V gene sequence: CDR1 KGHSH, CDR2 LQKENI. The CDR3 has 15 amino acids. The CDR3 reads CASSPTTQWPDTQYF. CDR3 coding DNA: TGTGCCAGCTCACCTACAACCCAGTGGCCAGATACGCAGTATTTT. Combining the CDR3 with reference TRBV18 and TRBJ2-3 gives the whole variable domain NAGVMQNPRHLVRRRGQEARLRCSPMKGHSHVYWYRQLPEEGLKFMVYLQKENIIDESGMPKERFSAEFPKEGPSILRIQQVVRGDSAAYFCASSPTTQWPDTQYFGPGTRLTVL.

The chain carries TRBV3-1 (or the pseudogene TRBV3-2) and TRBJ1-6; D may be TRBD1 (5 bases). V shed 0 bases and J shed 8 bases, with 14 bases lying between them. The CDR3 consists of 16 residues. Germline V lookup: CDR1 LGHDT, CDR2 YNNKEL (reference sequence). The CDR3 loop reads CASSQEGGACDSPLHF. CDR3 DNA sequence: TGTGCCAGCAGCCAAGAAGGAGGGGCCTGTGATTCACCCCTCCACTTT.

This chain connects TRBV19 to TRBJ1-2; no reliable D call. The CDR3 totals 13 residues. In germline, CDR1 is LNHDA, CDR2 SQIVND (reference sequence). V shed 5 bases and J shed 4 bases, with 11 bases lying between them. The DNA of the CDR3 is TGTGCCAGTAGTGGGGTGACTGGCTATGGCTACACCTTC. This gives the protein CASSGVTGYGYTF.

The chain uses TRBV30 and TRBJ2-3, with D unclear. Trimming took 5 bases from V and 3 from J, leaving 9 bases between them. CDR3 length: 12 residues. The germline gives CDR1 GTSNPN, CDR2 SVGIG (reference sequence). The CDR3 protein is CAWGFGTDTQYF. Written as DNA, the CDR3 is TGTGCCTGGGGGTTTGGAACAGATACGCAGTATTTT.

This clone was observed a handful of times. The gene calls are TRBV5-1 and TRBJ1-6; 8 bases match TRBD1. The CDR3 is 13 residues long. Trimming removed 7 bases from V and 8 bases from J; junction bases left unmatched: 5. The germline CDR1 and CDR2 sequences are SGHRS and YFSETQ. CDR3 nucleotides: TGCGCCAGCGGACAGGGTGGTGATTCACCCCTCCACTTT. Its protein product is CASGQGGDSPLHF.

This rearrangement joins TRBV12-3 or TRBV12-4 to TRBJ2-7; 7 positions agree with TRBD2. The CDR3 is made up of 12 amino acids. V lost 5 bases and J lost 2; bases outside the gene matches: 0. The CDR3 nucleotides read TGTGCCAGCAGTGGGGGGGCCTACGAGCAGTACTTC. This sequence encodes CASSGGAYEQYF.

This clone was seen only once. The chain employs TRBV13 and TRBJ2-7; D might be TRBD2 (5 bases). V lost 1 base and J lost 5, with 9 bases in between. This CDR3 has 13 amino acids. Germline assignment: CDR1 PRHDT and CDR2 FYEKMQ (reference sequence). The CDR3: CASSLVGNNEQYF. The CDR3 bases are TGTGCCAGCAGCTTAGTCGGGAACAACGAGCAGTACTTC.

This clone was recorded only once. This rearrangement joins TRBV5-1 to TRBJ2-7; perhaps TRBD2 as D (6 bases). Germline V gene data show CDR1 as SGHRS and CDR2 as YFSETQ. V was trimmed by 2 bases and J by 6 bases, leaving 15 bases between them. This CDR3 contains 14 residues. This CDR3 reads CASSFLKEGGEQYF. For the CDR3, the DNA is TGCGCCAGCAGCTTTCTTAAGGAGGGTGGCGAGCAGTACTTC.

This clone was seen just once. This sequence joins TRBV27 and TRBJ1-5; 11 nucleotides line up with TRBD1. CDR3 size: 15 residues. The V and J ends lost 6 bases and 4 bases, in that order; junction bases with no gene match: 5. CDR1 and CDR2 from the germline V gene are MNHEY and SMNVEV (reference sequence). CDR3 nucleotide sequence: TGTGCCAGCAGCCATGGGACAGGGGGAAATCAGCCCCAGCATTTT. It encodes CASSHGTGGNQPQHF.

V and J are TRBV6-5 and TRBJ1-2; TRBD1 might be the D (5 bases). Trimming removed 2 bases from V and 8 bases from J, with 15 bases in between. Per the germline V gene, CDR1 is MNHEY and CDR2 is SVGAGI. The CDR3 sequence is 14 residues long. The CDR3 loop is CASSYQGTGKGYTF. The CDR3 DNA sequence: TGTGCCAGCAGTTACCAGGGTACGGGAAAGGGCTACACCTTC.